This is a list of T cell receptor beta chains from one sample in a study of blood T cells in healthy people across ages. Each CDR3 protein gets one entry after TCRdb re-called the 5' RACE reads with MiXCR. The data show around 900,000 distinct CDR3 sequences, with just over 50% seen just once and 20% to 25% held by the top ten. Sequenced sample: blood. These receptors originate from a woman aged 60-75 years in good health. CDR3s include the opening cysteine and the closing phenylalanine or tryptophan. Fields, in order: D gene, J gene, CDR3 length, clone size, V gene, CDR3 protein, CDR3 DNA. The D gene is left open where the match is weak. Where a row states a size, it is once, few, many or the class of an expanded clone; other rows omit it.

NA,TRBJ2-5,12,many,TRBV29-1,CSAGTGNSGEYF,TGCAGCGCCGGGACAGGGAATAGCGGGGAGTACTTC
NA,TRBJ2-1,14,NA,TRBV5-1,CASSFGRRNNEQFF,TGCGCCAGCAGCTTCGGACGGCGGAACAATGAGCAGTTCTTC
NA,TRBJ2-5,13,NA,TRBV29-1,CSVVSPGVETQYF,TGCAGCGTTGTAAGTCCTGGGGTTGAGACCCAGTACTTC
NA,TRBJ2-7,15,few,TRBV5-1,CASRLTQGGLLEQYF,TGCGCCAGCAGATTAACACAGGGGGGACTACTCGAGCAGTACTTC
NA,TRBJ2-3,16,NA,TRBV4-2,CASSQDFASGTDTQYF,TGCGCCAGCAGCCAAGATTTTGCTAGCGGCACAGATACGCAGTATTTT
NA,TRBJ2-7,16,NA,TRBV4-1,CASSPLGSSSYNEQYF,TGCGCCAGCAGCCCTCTTGGTAGCAGCTCCTACAATGAGCAGTACTTC
NA,TRBJ2-3,14,NA,TRBV12-3/TRBV12-4,CASSVGTPRDTQYF,TGTGCCAGCAGTGTCGGGACGCCGCGAGATACGCAGTATTTT
NA,TRBJ2-1,15,NA,TRBV6-5,CVSSRRAETYNEQFF,TGTGTCAGCAGTCGCAGAGCGGAAACCTACAATGAGCAGTTCTTC
TRBD2,TRBJ2-7,16,few,TRBV27,CASRGGTSGSKDEQYF,TGTGCCAGCAGGGGTGGGACTAGCGGGAGTAAAGACGAGCAGTACTTC
NA,TRBJ2-5,14,NA,TRBV7-9,CASSPPWSSGTQYF,TGTGCCAGCAGCCCGCCCTGGAGCTCGGGGACCCAGTACTTC
NA,TRBJ2-7,13,NA,TRBV28,CASSPPPMREQYF,TGTGCCAGCAGTCCGCCACCTATGAGGGAGCAGTACTTC
NA,TRBJ1-6,13,NA,TRBV12-3/TRBV12-4,CASSFHGDSPLHF,TGTGCCAGCAGTTTTCATGGCGATTCACCCCTCCACTTT
TRBD2,TRBJ2-7,15,NA,TRBV2,CASSVDRGSSYEQYF,TGTGCCAGCAGTGTCGATCGCGGGAGTTCCTACGAGCAGTACTTC
TRBD2,TRBJ2-7,14,once,TRBV6-6,CASCLGGSGNEQYF,TGTGCCAGCTGCCTGGGGGGGAGTGGAAACGAGCAGTACTTC
NA,TRBJ2-7,13,few,TRBV12-3/TRBV12-4,CASTGTGTYEQYF,TGTGCCAGCACCGGAACAGGGACCTACGAGCAGTACTTC
TRBD1,TRBJ2-2,14,NA,TRBV6-5,CASSFRTGTGELFF,TGTGCTAGCAGTTTCAGGACAGGGACCGGGGAGCTGTTTTTT
NA,TRBJ2-7,14,NA,TRBV7-9,CASSVSGTVYEQYF,TGTGCCAGCAGCGTTAGCGGGACAGTCTACGAGCAGTACTTC
TRBD1,TRBJ2-5,16,few,TRBV3-1,CASSQRQGATRETQYF,TGTGCCAGCAGCCAGCGACAGGGGGCAACCAGAGAGACCCAGTACTTC
TRBD1,TRBJ2-5,16,few,TRBV7-9,CASSLTGQGAKETQYF,TGTGCCAGCAGCTTAACCGGACAGGGGGCGAAGGAGACCCAGTACTTC
TRBD1,TRBJ2-1,14,NA,TRBV5-1,CASSFSGGENEQFF,TGCGCCAGCAGCTTTTCAGGGGGCGAGAATGAGCAGTTCTTC
NA,TRBJ1-1,16,few,TRBV9,CASSAVGAGMNTEAFF,TGTGCCAGCAGCGCTGTAGGAGCGGGGATGAACACTGAAGCTTTCTTT
NA,TRBJ1-4,15,NA,TRBV18,CASSPSQGDVEKLFF,TGTGCCAGCTCACCTTCCCAGGGAGACGTTGAAAAACTGTTTTTT
NA,TRBJ2-7,17,NA,TRBV20-1,CSARTLDSPRSSYEQYF,TGCAGTGCTAGAACCCTGGACAGCCCCAGGAGCTCCTACGAGCAGTACTTC
TRBD2,TRBJ2-1,18,NA,TRBV12-3/TRBV12-4,CASSNQRERGSSYNEQFF,TGTGCCAGCAGCAACCAGCGGGAGAGGGGGAGCTCCTACAATGAGCAGTTCTTC
TRBD2,TRBJ2-1,18,NA,TRBV7-9,CASSLAGTSGSSYNEQFF,TGTGCCAGCAGCTTAGCGGGGACTAGCGGGAGCTCCTACAATGAGCAGTTCTTC
NA,TRBJ1-2,15,NA,TRBV11-2,CASSLRSGGNYGYTF,TGTGCCAGCAGCTTAAGGAGCGGCGGGAACTATGGCTACACCTTC
NA,TRBJ2-7,16,NA,TRBV19,CASSKASAASTYEQYF,TGTGCCAGTAGTAAGGCGTCGGCCGCAAGCACATACGAGCAGTACTTC
NA,TRBJ2-7,13,NA,TRBV25-1,CASSERGNYEQYF,TGTGCCAGCAGTGAAAGGGGCAACTACGAGCAGTACTTC
TRBD2,TRBJ2-1,16,NA,TRBV14,CASSQGGSGDQNQQFF,TGTGCCAGCAGCCAGGGAGGTAGCGGGGATCAAAATCAGCAGTTCTTC
NA,TRBJ2-7,14,few,TRBV7-9,CASSTMWDSYEQYF,TGTGCCAGCAGCACTATGTGGGACTCCTACGAGCAGTACTTC
TRBD1,TRBJ2-7,15,NA,TRBV7-8,CASSLAFGQGDEQYF,TGTGCCAGCAGCTTAGCGTTCGGACAGGGGGACGAGCAGTACTTC
TRBD2,TRBJ2-7,15,NA,TRBV7-2,CASSLASAGVHEQYF,TGTGCCAGCAGCTTAGCCAGTGCGGGAGTCCACGAGCAGTACTTC
TRBD2,TRBJ2-3,16,NA,TRBV13,CASSLRLATSTDTQYF,TGTGCCAGCAGCTTACGACTAGCGACTAGCACAGATACGCAGTATTTT
TRBD2,TRBJ2-1,17,few,TRBV25-1,CASGVSRDSGSRNEQFF,TGTGCCAGCGGGGTTTCACGAGATAGCGGGAGTCGGAATGAGCAGTTCTTC
NA,TRBJ2-1,15,NA,TRBV6-2/TRBV6-3,CASSYGGNSYNEQFF,TGTGCCAGCAGTTACGGGGGGAACTCCTACAATGAGCAGTTCTTC
NA,TRBJ1-1,15,NA,TRBV3-1,CASSQDLTTWTEAFF,TGTGCCAGCAGCCAAGATCTAACCACGTGGACTGAAGCTTTCTTT
TRBD1,TRBJ2-2,15,NA,TRBV25-1,CASSSGTGMSGELFF,TGTGCCAGCAGCTCCGGGACAGGGATGTCCGGGGAGCTGTTTTTT
NA,TRBJ2-1,17,NA,TRBV5-1,CASSLAEGIGTYNEQFF,TGCGCCAGCAGCTTGGCCGAGGGCATAGGGACCTACAATGAGCAGTTCTTC
NA,TRBJ1-2,14,few,TRBV4-2,CASSPPMGLYGYTF,TGTGCCAGCAGCCCCCCAATGGGGCTGTATGGCTACACCTTC
NA,TRBJ2-5,15,NA,TRBV29-1,CSVGDWRRSRETQYF,TGCAGCGTTGGAGATTGGAGAAGGTCCCGGGAGACCCAGTACTTC
TRBD2,TRBJ2-5,16,NA,TRBV4-1,CASSHLTGLAGETQYF,TGCGCCAGCAGCCACCTAACGGGACTAGCGGGAGAGACCCAGTACTTC
TRBD2,TRBJ2-1,14,NA,TRBV5-1,CASSVDGTSNEQFF,TGCGCCAGCAGCGTGGATGGGACTAGCAATGAGCAGTTCTTC
NA,TRBJ2-3,13,once,TRBV6-1,CASSVDRDRTQYF,TGTGCCAGCAGTGTGGACCGGGACCGAACGCAGTATTTT
NA,TRBJ2-7,14,NA,TRBV27,CASSFRDGPYEQYF,TGTGCCAGCAGTTTCAGGGACGGCCCCTACGAGCAGTACTTC
NA,TRBJ1-6,13,NA,TRBV9,CASSLADNSPLHF,TGTGCCAGCAGCTTGGCAGATAATTCACCCCTCCACTTT
TRBD2,TRBJ2-2,15,NA,TRBV7-8,CASRRLAGNTGELFF,TGTGCCAGCCGCAGACTAGCGGGGAACACCGGGGAGCTGTTTTTT